These T cell receptor beta chains were read from a single sample in a study of blood T cell repertoires in COVID-19. Repertoires were generated with immunoSEQ multiplex PCR, while TCRdb's copy carries only in-frame clones and drops some. The table lists some 170,000 clones, around 83% of them singletons. The sample consisted of peripheral blood. These receptor sequences come from a woman aged 55-70 years with acute or convalescent COVID-19. CDR3s include the opening cysteine and the closing phenylalanine or tryptophan. D genes are given only for firm matches. Clone size appears in some rows only: once, few, many, or a class for an expanded clone.

.,TRBV28,.,TRBJ1-5,CASWGHLGQPQHF,TGTGCCAGTTGGGGACATCTAGGTCAGCCCCAGCATTTT
TRBD2,TRBV28,.,TRBJ2-1,CASSPDWRGNLRNEQFF,TGTGCCAGCAGTCCCGACTGGCGGGGGAACTTAAGGAATGAGCAGTTCTTC
.,TRBV11-3,.,TRBJ1-2,CASSPGSYGYTF,TGTGCCAGCAGCCCAGGGTCCTATGGCTACACCTTC
.,TRBV7-8,.,TRBJ2-1,CASSPTSWGENEQFF,TGTGCCAGCAGCCCGACTAGTTGGGGGGAAAATGAGCAGTTCTTC
.,TRBV11-2,.,TRBJ1-4,CASSGGGRPNEKLFF,TGTGCCAGCAGCGGGGGGGGACGGCCTAATGAAAAACTGTTTTTT
.,TRBV29-1,.,TRBJ1-1,CSAGAFTGMGSAEAFF,TGCAGCGCCGGTGCCTTCACAGGGATGGGGAGCGCTGAAGCTTTCTTT
TRBD2,TRBV4-2,.,TRBJ2-5,CASSHPGLAGGVAETQYF,TGTGCCAGCAGCCATCCGGGACTAGCGGGAGGGGTCGCAGAGACCCAGTACTTC
.,TRBV5-6,.,TRBJ2-1,CASSSVDMSSYNEQFF,TGTGCCAGCAGCTCAGTTGACATGAGCTCCTACAATGAGCAGTTCTTC
.,TRBV5-1,.,TRBJ1-1,CASSTGFMNTEAFF,TGCGCCAGCAGTACAGGGTTTATGAACACTGAAGCTTTCTTT
.,TRBV12-3/TRBV12-4,.,TRBJ1-6,CASSSSNSPLHF,TGTGCCAGCAGTTCCTCTAATTCACCCCTCCACTTT
.,TRBV5-4,.,TRBJ1-2,CASSLNRVGVGYTF,TGTGCCAGCAGCCTGAACAGGGTTGGAGTTGGCTACACCTTC
.,TRBV24-1,.,TRBJ1-1,CATSETQGGEAFF,TGTGCCACCAGTGAAACTCAGGGCGGTGAAGCTTTCTTT
.,TRBV3-1/TRBV3-2,.,TRBJ2-1,CASSQVVLSYNEQFF,TGTGCCAGCAGCCAAGTGGTACTCTCCTACAATGAGCAGTTCTTC
TRBD1,TRBV28,.,TRBJ1-2,CASSPPTGYYGYTF,TGTGCCAGCAGTCCCCCGACAGGGTACTATGGCTACACCTTC
TRBD1,TRBV5-1,.,TRBJ1-2,CASSLVEGADYGYTF,TGCGCCAGCAGCTTGGTAGAGGGGGCTGACTATGGCTACACCTTC
TRBD1,TRBV6-1,.,TRBJ1-5,CASSGATGGVGQPQHF,TGTGCCAGCAGTGGGGCGACAGGGGGGGTTGGTCAGCCCCAGCATTTT
TRBD1,TRBV28,.,TRBJ1-1,CASSSPTGRKAFF,TGTGCCAGCAGTTCTCCGACAGGGAGGAAAGCTTTCTTT
.,TRBV13,.,TRBJ2-5,CASSLAGNSGETQYF,TGTGCCAGCAGCTTAGCAGGCAATTCAGGGGAGACCCAGTACTTC
TRBD2,TRBV27,.,TRBJ2-2,CASSLAPGGRSTGELFF,TGTGCCAGCAGTCTAGCCCCAGGCGGGAGGAGCACCGGGGAGCTGTTTTTT
.,TRBV2,.,TRBJ2-1,CASSEAELVPVDEQFF,TGTGCCAGCAGTGAAGCTGAACTAGTTCCAGTAGATGAGCAGTTCTTC
.,TRBV2,.,TRBJ1-5,CASSQIQGFGNQPQHF,TGTGCCAGCAGTCAGATACAGGGATTTGGCAATCAGCCCCAGCATTTT
.,TRBV3-1/TRBV3-2,.,TRBJ1-1,CASSQHGGGNTEAFF,TGTGCCAGCAGCCAACACGGGGGGGGAAACACTGAAGCTTTCTTT
TRBD2,TRBV30,.,TRBJ2-2,CAWRYSGVTGELFF,TGTGCCTGGAGGTACAGCGGGGTGACCGGGGAGCTGTTTTTT
TRBD1,TRBV19,.,TRBJ1-2,CASSIAGTGSFGYTF,TGTGCCAGTAGTATAGCCGGGACAGGGTCCTTCGGCTACACCTTC
.,TRBV28,.,TRBJ1-2,CASSLLTGNYGYTF,TGTGCCAGCAGTCTGCTTACAGGGAACTATGGCTACACCTTC
.,TRBV7-9,.,TRBJ2-1,CASSLAGSVNNEQFF,TGTGCCAGCAGCTTAGCCGGGAGTGTAAACAATGAGCAGTTCTTC
.,TRBV30,once,TRBJ1-2,CAWSPRRQTVNYGYTF,TGTGCCTGGAGTCCCCGGCGGCAGACTGTTAACTATGGCTACACCTTC
.,TRBV18,.,TRBJ1-1,CASPKESGNTEAFF,TGTGCCAGCCCCAAAGAATCAGGGAACACTGAAGCTTTCTTT
.,TRBV30,.,TRBJ1-1,CAWSGQNTEAFF,TGTGCCTGGAGCGGACAGAACACTGAAGCTTTCTTT
TRBD1,TRBV10-3,.,TRBJ2-1,CAIRTTGQGVDEQFF,TGTGCCATCCGGACTACGGGACAGGGTGTCGATGAGCAGTTCTTC
TRBD1,TRBV27,.,TRBJ1-5,CASSRTGNQPQHF,TGTGCCAGCAGTCGGACAGGAAATCAGCCCCAGCATTTT
.,TRBV5-5,once,TRBJ1-1,CASSFDTTEAFF,TGTGCCAGCAGCTTCGACACCACTGAAGCTTTCTTT
TRBD2,TRBV10-3,.,TRBJ2-1,CAISESTSGSSYNEQFF,TGTGCCATCAGTGAGTCGACTAGCGGGAGTTCCTACAATGAGCAGTTCTTC
.,TRBV6-5,once,TRBJ1-1,CASSYFPRVNTEAFF,TGTGCCAGCAGTTACTTCCCTCGGGTGAACACTGAAGCTTTCTTT
.,TRBV5-1,.,TRBJ1-4,CASSPGGRNEKLFF,TGCGCCAGCAGCCCGGGGGGTAGGAATGAAAAACTGTTTTTT
TRBD2,TRBV11-1,.,TRBJ2-1,CASSLAASGRGEQFF,TGTGCCAGCAGCTTAGCGGCTAGCGGGAGAGGTGAGCAGTTCTTC
.,TRBV12-5,.,TRBJ1-4,CASGRGTGNEKLFF,TGTGCTAGTGGCCGCGGGACGGGGAATGAAAAACTGTTTTTT
.,TRBV7-6,.,TRBJ1-1,CASSLGQENTEAFF,TGTGCCAGCAGCCTGGGACAAGAGAACACTGAAGCTTTCTTT
TRBD2,TRBV7-2,.,TRBJ2-1,CASSLASTSGRNNEQFF,TGTGCCAGCAGTTTAGCCTCGACTAGCGGGAGGAACAATGAGCAGTTCTTC
TRBD2,TRBV18,.,TRBJ2-1,CASSPRSGSFNEQFF,TGTGCCAGCTCACCGCGAAGCGGGAGTTTCAATGAGCAGTTCTTC
.,TRBV28,.,TRBJ1-5,CASSSGPREAQHF,TGTGCCAGCAGTTCCGGACCGCGGGAAGCCCAGCATTTT
.,TRBV9,once,TRBJ2-5,CASSVGQGRETQYF,TGTGCCAGCAGCGTAGGTCAGGGTAGGGAGACCCAGTACTTC
TRBD1,TRBV5-8,.,TRBJ2-6,CASVQGLGANVLTF,TGTGCCAGTGTACAGGGGCTTGGGGCCAACGTCCTGACTTTC
TRBD2,TRBV29-1,once,TRBJ2-1,CSVGGTSGHNEQFF,TGCAGCGTGGGTGGGACTAGCGGTCACAATGAGCAGTTCTTC
.,TRBV21-1,.,TRBJ1-5,CASSKPSGQSNQPQHF,TGTGCCAGCAGCAAACCCTCAGGACAAAGCAATCAGCCCCAGCATTTT
.,TRBV30,.,TRBJ1-5,CAWSWGGQGRQPQHF,TGTGCCTGGAGTTGGGGGGGGCAGGGAAGACAGCCCCAGCATTTT
.,TRBV7-9,.,TRBJ2-2,CASSVSISTGELFF,TGTGCCAGCAGCGTAAGCATTTCCACCGGGGAGCTGTTTTTT
.,TRBV3-1/TRBV3-2,.,TRBJ2-7,CASSPPRPGGYEQYF,TGTGCCAGCAGCCCCCCCAGGCCCGGGGGCTACGAGCAGTACTTC
TRBD1,TRBV28,.,TRBJ2-1,CASSPSRDRGFF,TGTGCCAGCAGTCCGAGTAGGGACAGGGGCTTCTTC
TRBD1,TRBV6-6,.,TRBJ2-2,CASRQRQGEIGELFF,TGTGCCAGCAGACAACGACAGGGTGAGATCGGGGAGCTGTTTTTT
TRBD1,TRBV28,.,TRBJ2-3,CASKHRGTGYTDTQYF,TGTGCCAGCAAGCACAGGGGCACCGGGTACACAGATACGCAGTATTTT
.,TRBV19,.,TRBJ1-1,CASSPPGERRFF,TGTGCCAGTAGCCCCCCCGGGGAAAGGAGGTTCTTT
.,TRBV12-5,.,TRBJ2-1,CASGAFRDNEQFF,TGTGCTAGTGGCGCCTTCCGGGACAATGAGCAGTTCTTC
TRBD1,TRBV5-1,.,TRBJ2-1,CASTPGGNSYNEQFF,TGCGCCAGCACCCCAGGGGGCAACTCCTACAATGAGCAGTTCTTC
TRBD1,TRBV25-1,.,TRBJ1-1,CASRGTGVKEAFF,TGTGCCAGCCGAGGGACAGGGGTAAAGGAAGCTTTCTTT